Presented here are 32 T cell receptor beta chains from one specimen sequenced in a study of spatial heterogeneity in lung cancer. TCRdb passed the 5' RACE reads through MiXCR, listing each CDR3 protein once. The repertoire holds 49,000 or so distinct CDR3 sequences, with 12% as singletons. Time point denoted: blood at routine non-recurrence follow-up after resection. Here the sequenced sample was PBMCs, taken at follow-up. The receptors were gathered from a male donor with early-stage non-small cell lung cancer.

This clonotype was detected ten times or more. V is TRBV18 and J is TRBJ2-5, with TRBD1 matching over 12 bases. Germline V gene sequence: CDR1 KGHSH, CDR2 LQKENI. Trimming took 0 bases from V and 4 from J; bases not matched to a gene: 12. The CDR3 runs to 19 residues. This chain's CDR3 is CASSPPRDRGLYEGETQYF. CDR3 in DNA: TGTGCCAGCTCACCACCAAGGGACAGGGGGCTATATGAAGGAGAGACCCAGTACTTC.

There are many counts of this clonotype. The chain joins TRBV7-3 to TRBJ2-2, with D unresolved. Germline values: CDR1 SGHTA, CDR2 FQGTGA. This CDR3 has 15 residues. Trimming pared 3 bases from V and 0 bases from J, leaving 8 bases between. In DNA form, the CDR3 reads TGTGCCAGCAGCTTCGGTTATCCGAACACCGGGGAGCTGTTTTTT. This translates into CASSFGYPNTGELFF.

This clonotype was picked up a small number of times. The CDR3, as DNA: TGTGCCAGCAGCTTGAGACTAGCGGGGACGGACGAGCAGTACTTC. It yields the protein CASSLRLAGTDEQYF. V usage is TRBV7-8 and J usage is TRBJ2-7; 11 nucleotides align to TRBD2. The V and J ends lost 3 bases and 5 bases, in that order; junction bases with no gene match: 6. The germline V gene has CDR1 SGHVS and CDR2 FQNEAQ. The CDR3 consists of 15 residues.

This CDR3 reads CASISQVGNEQFF. The DNA for the CDR3 is TGTGCCAGTATCTCACAGGTAGGAAATGAGCAGTTCTTC. The genes are TRBV19 and TRBJ2-1; a weak D match, TRBD1 (5 bases). Germline V lookup: CDR1 LNHDA, CDR2 SQIVND (reference sequence). V dropped 7 bases and J dropped 7 bases, with 14 bases sitting between them. The CDR3 runs to 13 residues.

The sample holds a few counts of this clonotype. This chain connects TRBV19 to TRBJ1-1; 10 bases match TRBD1. Germline V lookup: CDR1 LNHDA, CDR2 SQIVND (reference sequence). The CDR3 is 15 residues long. V shed 5 bases and J 0 bases; nucleotides not matched to a gene: 3. The CDR3 sequence: CASSPTGGMNTEAFF. Here the CDR3 DNA reads TGTGCCAGTAGTCCGACAGGGGGCATGAACACTGAAGCTTTCTTT.

Only a few counts were recorded for this clonotype. The chain uses TRBV27 and TRBJ2-3; TRBD1 is a possible D gene (6 bases). Trimming took off 6 bases at V and 8 bases at J, with 15 bases between the two ends. CDR1 and CDR2 (germline): MNHEY, SMNVEV (reference sequence). The length of the CDR3 is 13 residues. The DNA for the CDR3 is TGTGCCAGCAGGGACAGACGGCAAAGTACGCAGTATTTT. Its translation: CASRDRRQSTQYF.

For the CDR3, the DNA is TGTGCCAGCAGCTTAGCGGGAGGCCCAGATACGCAGTATTTT. This encodes CASSLAGGPDTQYF. The rearrangement joins TRBV11-3 to TRBJ2-3, with 7 bases that match TRBD2. V shed 1 base, J shed 4 bases, and the junction held 2 bases outside the gene matches. Germline-derived CDR1 and CDR2 are SGHNT and YENEEA. The CDR3 sequence is 14 residues long.

This clonotype showed up just a few times. This chain connects TRBV13 to TRBJ2-1, with 8 bases aligning to TRBD1. The V gene end was trimmed by 5 bases and the J gene end by 7 bases; junction bases not matched to a gene: 4. The CDR3 has 13 residues. CDR1 and CDR2 (germline): PRHDT, FYEKMQ (reference sequence). The CDR3 nucleotides are TGTGCCAGCAGCAGACAGGGGTGGAATGAGCAGTTCTTC. This translates into CASSRQGWNEQFF.

This clonotype turned up a few times. J is TRBJ2-5 and V is TRBV5-4; 7 bases fit TRBD1. V shed 2 bases and J 5 bases; nucleotides not matched to a gene: 6. The germline CDR1 and CDR2 sequences are SGHNT and YYREEE (reference sequence). This CDR3 is built from 14 residues. CDR3 residues: CASSFTGARETQYF. As DNA, the CDR3 is TGTGCCAGCAGCTTTACAGGGGCTAGGGAGACCCAGTACTTC.

The chain couples TRBV7-2 to TRBJ2-5; possible D gene TRBD2, 5 bases. Trimming pared 5 bases from V and 1 base from J, leaving 11 bases between. The length of the CDR3 is 14 residues. Germline-derived CDR1 and CDR2 are SGHTA and FQGNSA. The CDR3 DNA reads as TGTGCCAGCAGCCGATGGACTGGCCAAGAGACCCAGTACTTC. Protein sequence: CASSRWTGQETQYF.

This clonotype was seen at least ten times. The genes are TRBV6-5 and TRBJ2-7; 9 bases align to TRBD1. The junction had 14 bases not matched to a gene; V was cut back by 8 bases and J by 6 bases. This CDR3 region has 15 residues. Germline assignment: CDR1 MNHEY and CDR2 SVGAGI. The CDR3 region is CASVGIGTGKSEQYF. DNA for the CDR3: TGTGCCAGCGTCGGTATCGGGACAGGGAAGTCCGAGCAGTACTTC.

This clonotype was detected a few times. The rearrangement joins TRBV7-2 to TRBJ2-2; D is undetermined. Germline CDR1 and CDR2: SGHTA and FQGNSA. V lost 5 bases and J 7 bases, leaving 8 bases between the germline ends. The CDR3 extends over 12 amino acids. CDR3 DNA sequence: TGTGCCAGCAGCCGCCCGGTCGGGGAGCTGTTTTTT. This translates into CASSRPVGELFF.

The chain combines TRBV18 with TRBJ1-3; no clear D gene. Germline V gives CDR1 KGHSH, CDR2 LQKENI. This CDR3 spans 17 amino acids. Between the trimmed V and J ends, which lost 1 base and 0 bases, there was a span of 13 bases. Written as DNA, the CDR3 is TGTGCCAGCTCACCACTCGGCGGAGGGAGCTCTGGAAACACCATATATTTT. Translation gives CASSPLGGGSSGNTIYF. The whole variable domain, remainder taken from reference TRBV18 and TRBJ1-3, is NAGVMQNPRHLVRRRGQEARLRCSPMKGHSHVYWYRQLPEEGLKFMVYLQKENIIDESGMPKERFSAEFPKEGPSILRIQQVVRGDSAAYFCASSPLGGGSSGNTIYFGEGSWLTVV.

In its sample, this clonotype was seen a few times. The chain employs TRBV12-3 or TRBV12-4 and TRBJ1-5; TRBD1 agrees at 7 bases. Germline trimming cut 6 bases from V and 0 bases from J; bases unmatched to any gene: 2. The CDR3 covers 14 residues. DNA for the CDR3: TGTGCCAGCAGGGGGGACAGTAGCAATCAGCCCCAGCATTTT. This encodes CASRGDSSNQPQHF.

This clonotype occurred a few times. V is TRBV29-1 and J is TRBJ2-1; D uncertain. The CDR3 has 12 amino acids. V dropped 8 bases and J dropped 7 bases, with 15 bases sitting between them. CDR1 SQVTM and CDR2 ANQGSEA come from the germline V gene. The DNA of the CDR3 is TGCAGCCGCCTAGGGCCGGGTAATGAGCAGTTCTTC. Translation: CSRLGPGNEQFF.

This clonotype was detected a few times. The V gene is TRBV10-3, the J gene TRBJ2-3; perhaps D is TRBD1 or TRBD2 (6 bases each). Trimming took off 4 bases at V and 2 bases at J, with 10 bases between the two ends. The CDR3 totals 14 residues. The germline V gene encodes CDR1 ENHRY and CDR2 SYGVKD. For the CDR3, the DNA is TGTGCCATCAGTGGGGGGGCACCCACAGATACGCAGTATTTT. The encoded protein is CAISGGAPTDTQYF.

The rearrangement uses TRBV9 and TRBJ2-3; D is undetermined. This CDR3 region has 11 residues. V was trimmed by 5 bases and J by 1 base, leaving 2 bases between them. The V gene's germline CDR1 is SGDLS and CDR2 YYNGEE. CDR3 region: CASRRTDTQYF. The DNA for the CDR3 is TGTGCCAGCAGACGCACAGATACGCAGTATTTT. The whole variable domain, filled in from reference TRBV9 and TRBJ2-3, reads DSGVTQTPKHLITATGQRVTLRCSPRSGDLSVYWYQQSLDQGLQFLIQYYNGEERAKGNILERFSAQQFPDLHSELNLSSLELGDSALYFCASRRTDTQYFGPGTRLTVL.

Only a few counts were recorded for this clonotype. The rearrangement links TRBV28 to TRBJ2-2; 10 bases fit TRBD2. Germline V gene sequence: CDR1 MDHEN, CDR2 SYDVKM. V lost 10 bases and J lost 6; bases outside the gene matches: 8. The CDR3 runs 14 residues. In DNA, the CDR3 is TGTGCCACCCAAGCGGGGGGGACTCCCGGGGAGCTGTTTTTT. It is translated as CATQAGGTPGELFF.

The rearrangement links TRBV5-1 to TRBJ2-5; TRBD1 matches 8 bases. V was clipped by 1 base and J by 4 bases; unmatched bases: 6. The V gene's germline CDR1 is SGHRS and CDR2 YFSETQ. The CDR3 runs to 15 residues. CDR3 sequence (DNA): TGCGCCAGCAGCTTGCAGGGGGCATTGAGAGAGACCCAGTACTTC. Residues: CASSLQGALRETQYF. The variable domain in full, with the rest retrieved from reference TRBV5-1 and TRBJ2-5, is KAGVTQTPRYLIKTRGQQVTLSCSPISGHRSVSWYQQTPGQGLQFLFEYFSETQRNKGNFPGRFSGRQFSNSRSEMNVSTLELGDSALYLCASSLQGALRETQYFGPGTRLLVL.

As to this clonotype: Possible read error: a much larger clone is one base away. The chain joins TRBV7-2 to TRBJ2-7, with 9 bases that match TRBD1. CDR3 length: 15 residues. Germline-derived CDR1 and CDR2 are SGHTA and FQGNSA. The CDR3: CANSARTGATARQYF. The CDR3, as DNA: TGTGCCAACAGCGCCCGGACAGGGGCCACCGCAAGGCAGTACTTC.

V gene TRBV6-5 combines with J gene TRBJ1-1; the D gene is possibly TRBD1 (5 bases). Trimming removed 5 bases at V and 3 bases at J, with 13 bases between. In germline, CDR1 is MNHEY, CDR2 SVGAGI. This CDR3 is 14 amino acids long. CDR3 sequence: CASSQQEDYTEAFF. The CDR3 DNA follows: TGTGCCAGCAGTCAACAGGAAGACTACACTGAAGCTTTCTTT.

This clonotype was counted at least ten times. The gene calls are TRBV25-1 and TRBJ2-2; a possible D gene is TRBD1 (6 bases). V lost 4 bases, J lost 3 bases, and 9 bases lay in between. CDR1 is MGHDK and CDR2 is SYGVNS in the germline V gene. CDR3 length: 14 amino acids. The CDR3 bases are TGTGCCAGCAGTGTGGGGACATACACCGGGGAGCTGTTTTTT. Translated, it gives CASSVGTYTGELFF.

This clonotype was counted at least ten times. The DNA for the CDR3 is TGTGCCAGCAGCCCTGGGCTAGCGGGAGAGACCCAGTACTTC. It encodes CASSPGLAGETQYF. This chain links TRBV7-3 with TRBJ2-5; the match to TRBD2 covers 8 bases. Trimming removed 5 bases from V and 4 bases from J; junction bases left unmatched: 6. Germline CDR1 and CDR2: SGHTA and FQGTGA. The CDR3 sequence is 14 residues long.

In its sample, this clonotype was seen many times. The rearrangement uses TRBV5-1 and TRBJ2-3, with 8 positions matching TRBD1. The V gene end was trimmed by 4 bases and the J gene end by 1 base; junction bases not matched to a gene: 5. CDR3 length: 15 amino acids. Germline V gene sequence: CDR1 SGHRS, CDR2 YFSETQ. CDR3 bases: TGCGCCAGCAGCCCGTCGACAGGGGGCACAGATACGCAGTATTTT. This sequence encodes CASSPSTGGTDTQYF.

This clonotype was seen a few times. The rearrangement joins TRBV5-1 to TRBJ1-1; 7 positions agree with TRBD1. Per the germline V gene, CDR1 is SGHRS and CDR2 is YFSETQ. Germline trimming cut 4 bases from V and 8 bases from J; bases unmatched to any gene: 8. The CDR3 runs 13 residues. The CDR3 DNA sequence: TGCGCCAGCAGCCCTGAGGGACAGAGCGAAGCTTTCTTT. Encoded protein: CASSPEGQSEAFF. The full variable domain, with the rest looked up from reference TRBV5-1 and TRBJ1-1, is KAGVTQTPRYLIKTRGQQVTLSCSPISGHRSVSWYQQTPGQGLQFLFEYFSETQRNKGNFPGRFSGRQFSNSRSEMNVSTLELGDSALYLCASSPEGQSEAFFGQGTRLTVV.

This clonotype was observed a few times. The genes are TRBV15 and TRBJ1-3; D is uncertain. This CDR3 spans 15 amino acids. Trimming pared 0 bases from V and 3 bases from J, leaving 9 bases between. The germline gives CDR1 LNHNV, CDR2 YYDKDF (reference sequence). CDR3 sequence reads: CATSRDPGDGNTIYF. The CDR3 coding sequence is TGTGCCACCAGCAGAGATCCCGGGGATGGAAACACCATATATTTT.

This clonotype was seen more than once but under ten times. The rearrangement joins TRBV2 to TRBJ2-3; TRBD2 agrees at 8 bases. CDR3 length: 16 residues. V shed 6 bases, J shed 4 bases, and the junction held 12 bases outside the gene matches. Germline CDR1 reads SNHLY; CDR2 reads FYNNEI. CDR3 sequence reads: CASREIQAGVADTQYF. For the CDR3, the DNA is TGTGCCAGCAGGGAAATACAAGCGGGAGTGGCAGATACGCAGTATTTT.

This clonotype appeared many times. The J gene is TRBJ1-2, the V gene TRBV29-1; the match to TRBD1 covers 9 bases. Trimming cost V 3 bases and J 2 bases; bases outside gene matches: 7. The CDR3 runs to 15 residues. The germline gives CDR1 SQVTM, CDR2 ANQGSEA. The chain's CDR3 is CSVELRTGENYGYTF. The CDR3 DNA sequence: TGCAGCGTTGAGCTAAGGACAGGGGAGAACTATGGCTACACCTTC.

This clonotype was counted at least ten times. The rearrangement links TRBV29-1 to TRBJ1-2; D unresolved. The ends were cut back, 3 bases at V and 3 bases at J, with 8 bases in the middle. From germline, CDR1 is SQVTM and CDR2 ANQGSEA. The CDR3 consists of 12 residues. Here the CDR3 reads CSVEEGDYGYTF. CDR3 nucleotides: TGCAGCGTTGAGGAGGGAGACTATGGCTACACCTTC.

Details on this clonotype: The junction does not match germline at one end; this may be a read error. V usage is TRBV29-1 and J usage is TRBJ2-3; TRBD2 matches at 14 bases. Germline values: CDR1 SQVTM, CDR2 ANQGSEA. The CDR3 consists of 17 residues. For the CDR3, the DNA is TGCAGCGCCCCCCCGGGACTAGCGGGAGCTAGCATAGATACGCAGTATTTT. Translating gives CSAPPGLAGASIDTQYF.

The sample holds a few counts of this clonotype. The genes are TRBV18 and TRBJ1-4, with 7 bases fitting TRBD1. Germline V lookup: CDR1 KGHSH, CDR2 LQKENI. V shed 3 bases and J 6 bases; nucleotides not matched to a gene: 1. This CDR3 comprises 13 residues. In DNA form, the CDR3 reads TGTGCCAGCTCACCTGGGACAGATGAAAAACTGTTTTTT. Its protein is CASSPGTDEKLFF. Full variable domain (outside the CDR3, taken from reference TRBV18 and TRBJ1-4): NAGVMQNPRHLVRRRGQEARLRCSPMKGHSHVYWYRQLPEEGLKFMVYLQKENIIDESGMPKERFSAEFPKEGPSILRIQQVVRGDSAAYFCASSPGTDEKLFFGSGTQLSVL.

This clonotype was detected ten times or more. The rearrangement links TRBV9 to TRBJ1-3, with a weak D call TRBD1 (5 bases). Germline V gives CDR1 SGDLS, CDR2 YYNGEE. The CDR3 consists of 14 residues. Between the trimmed V and J ends, which lost 6 bases and 0 bases, there was a span of 10 bases. The CDR3 region is CASTGQLSGNTIYF. The CDR3 nucleotides are TGTGCCAGCACAGGGCAGCTCTCTGGAAACACCATATATTTT.